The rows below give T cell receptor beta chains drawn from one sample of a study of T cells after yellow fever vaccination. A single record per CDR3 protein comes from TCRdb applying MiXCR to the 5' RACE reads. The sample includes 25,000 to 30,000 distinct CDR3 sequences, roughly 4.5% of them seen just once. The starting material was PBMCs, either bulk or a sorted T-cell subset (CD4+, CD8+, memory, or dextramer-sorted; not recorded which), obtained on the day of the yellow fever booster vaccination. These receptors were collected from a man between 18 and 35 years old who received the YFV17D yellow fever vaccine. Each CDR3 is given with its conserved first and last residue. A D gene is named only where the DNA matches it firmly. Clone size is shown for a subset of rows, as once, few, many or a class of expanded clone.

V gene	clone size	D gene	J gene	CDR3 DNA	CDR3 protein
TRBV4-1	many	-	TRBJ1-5	TGCGCCAGCAGCCAAGATGGCAGCCATAGGCCCCAGCATTTT	CASSQDGSHRPQHF
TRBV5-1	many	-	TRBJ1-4	TGCGCCAGCAGCTTGGACCCCACGGGTGAAAAACTGTTTTTT	CASSLDPTGEKLFF
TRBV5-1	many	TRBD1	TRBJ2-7	TGCGCCAGCAGCTTGGCCTCTTCCGGACAGGGGCACGAGCAGTACTTC	CASSLASSGQGHEQYF
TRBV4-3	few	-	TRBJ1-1	TGCGCCAGCAGCCATCAAATAGACAGTAACACTGAAGCTTTCTTT	CASSHQIDSNTEAFF
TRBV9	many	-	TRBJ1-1	TGTGCCAGCAGCAAAGGGGGGGGCCCTGAAGCTTTCTTT	CASSKGGGPEAFF
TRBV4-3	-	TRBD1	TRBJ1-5	TGCGCCAGCAGCCAAGATGGGGGACAGGGTTTCCAGCCCCAGCATTTT	CASSQDGGQGFQPQHF
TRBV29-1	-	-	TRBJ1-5	TGCAGCGCCCGGACAGAAAATCAGCCCCAGCATTTT	CSARTENQPQHF
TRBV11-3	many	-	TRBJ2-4	TGTGCCAGCAGATCAACAGGGCTAGCCAAAAACATTCAGTACTTC	CASRSTGLAKNIQYF
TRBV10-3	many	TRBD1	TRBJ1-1	TGTGCCATCAACCCTCAAGGGACAGGGTCTACTTTCTTT	CAINPQGTGSTFF
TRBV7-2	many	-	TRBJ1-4	TGTGCCAGCAGCTCCCAGGGAGGGGAAAAACTGTTTTTT	CASSSQGGEKLFF
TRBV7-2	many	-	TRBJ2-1	TGTGCCAGCACCCTTCCCCCCGGGGGCGAGCAGTTCTTC	CASTLPPGGEQFF
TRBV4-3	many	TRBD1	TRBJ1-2	TGCGCCAGCAGCCGGACAGGGGGCTATGGCTACACCTTC	CASSRTGGYGYTF
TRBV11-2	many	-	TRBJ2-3	TGTGCCAGCAGCTCCACAGATACGCAGTATTTT	CASSSTDTQYF
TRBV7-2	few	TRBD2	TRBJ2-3	TGTGCCAGCAGCCAGAGCGGGGGGGCCAGCGCAGATACGCAGTATTTT	CASSQSGGASADTQYF
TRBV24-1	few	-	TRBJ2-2	TGTGCCACCAGTGAGGCAGGGTCCCGGGAGCTGTTTTTT	CATSEAGSRELFF
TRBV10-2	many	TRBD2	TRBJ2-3	TGCGCCAGCAAAGGGGATGCGGGGGTAGATACGCAGTATTTT	CASKGDAGVDTQYF
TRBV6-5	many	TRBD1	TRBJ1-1	TGTGCCAGCAGTTTAAAACCGGGACAGGGGACTGAAGCTTTCTTT	CASSLKPGQGTEAFF
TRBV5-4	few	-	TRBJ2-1	TGTGCCAGCAGCTTGGGGGGCAGCCTCTCCTACAATGAGCAGTTCTTC	CASSLGGSLSYNEQFF